This TCR beta chain was obtained from a study of T cells in Graves' hyperthyroidism and ophthalmopathy. Whole-study results and caveats: Ophthalmopathy could be told apart from stable hyperthyroidism with a 13 V-J model.

The CDR3 regions of TCR beta were amplified from RNA transcripts. First-round RT-PCR targeting the TCR CDR3 was performed with the HTBI primer set. TCRdb fed the multiplex PCR reads into MiXCR, producing one record per CDR3 protein. The sample consists of hundreds of thousands of distinct CDR3 sequences, 14% of them appearing once. Remarks on this clonotype: The antigen is not known.

This CDR3 has 15 residues. V was clipped by 3 bases and J by 3 bases, with 15 bases between them. J is TRBJ2-7 and V is TRBV12-3 or TRBV12-4; D unclear. Material: blood. This clonotype was obtained from a woman in her late teens or twenties with Graves' hyperthyroidism. CDR3 protein: CASSLGGSPLYEQYF. In DNA form, the CDR3 reads TGTGCCAGCAGTTTGGGTGGTAGCCCCCTCTACGAGCAGTACTTC.